One T cell receptor beta chain is described in this entry. A sample-barcoded 5' primer and a J-beta primer mix were used in a second PCR of roughly 7 to 12 cycles. TCRdb independently ran MiXCR on the 5' RACE reads; one entry per CDR3 protein. The sample comprises more than 800,000 distinct CDR3 sequences, more than 25% of which are singletons, and about 18% rests with the top ten. This specimen belongs to a study of blood T cells in healthy people across ages. This CDR3 comprises 11 residues. Germline-derived CDR1 and CDR2 are LNHDA and SQIVND (reference sequence). Trimming removed 10 bases at V and 5 bases at J, with 11 bases between.

V usage is TRBV19 and J usage is TRBJ2-5, with TRBD1 as a possible D gene (6 bases). Sample: blood. The TCR comes from a woman over 75 in good health. CDR3: CATRRGETQYF. In nucleotides, the CDR3 is TGTGCCACCCGAAGGGGGGAGACCCAGTACTTC.